A single sample gave rise to the 5 T cell receptor beta chains below, sequenced in a study of blood T cell repertoires in COVID-19 (TCRdb year 2020). Library preparation employed the immunoSEQ multiplex PCR assay. Here the immuneACCESS table is served through TCRdb, limited to in-frame sequences with V and J called. Missing clones are a known gap in these copies; in checked studies unresolved V genes cover under half, and the rest lacks a known reason. Counted in this sample were 450,000 or so clones; less than 95% of them appeared once. 0.6% of the sample rests with the top ten. Sequencing was performed on PBMCs or T cells enriched from blood (not recorded which). The origin of the receptors is a man younger than 35 who had recovered from COVID-19.

The rearrangement uses TRBV2 and TRBJ1-5; weak D call: TRBD1 (5 bases). CDR1 is SNHLY, CDR2 FYNNEI, per germline. V was trimmed by 7 bases and J by 6 bases, leaving 25 bases between them. There are 17 residues in the CDR3. This CDR3 is CASTPSGRVRISQPQHF. In DNA form, the CDR3 reads TGTGCCAGCACCCCATCCGGCAGGGTGAGGATAAGTCAGCCCCAGCATTTT.

With regard to this clone: Other DNA variants within this sample encode the same CDR3. The chain is built from TRBV29-1 and TRBJ1-2; D is uncertain. Between the trimmed V and J ends, which lost 4 bases and 2 bases, there was a span of 8 bases. CDR1 is SQVTM and CDR2 is ANQGSEA in the germline V gene. This CDR3 spans 12 amino acids. CDR3 sequence (DNA): TGCAGCGTTGCGGGTTCCAACTATGGCTACACCTTC. It codes for CSVAGSNYGYTF.

The chain employs TRBV30 and TRBJ2-3, with D possibly matching TRBD1 (6 bases). Germline CDR1 is GTSNPN and CDR2 is SVGIG (reference sequence). The CDR3 has 12 residues. V lost 2 bases and J 6 bases, leaving 9 bases between the germline ends. The CDR3 region has the DNA TGTGCCTGGAGTATGAGGGGGGATACGCAGTATTTT. Its protein product is CAWSMRGDTQYF.

The V and J genes are TRBV27 and TRBJ1-5; 9 bases are a match to TRBD1. Unmatched junction bases numbered 5, after V lost 4 bases and J lost 1 base. Germline assignment: CDR1 MNHEY and CDR2 SMNVEV (reference sequence). The CDR3 length is 16 residues. The DNA for the CDR3 is TGTGCCAGCAGTTCATCCGGGACAGGGAGCAATCAGCCCCAGCATTTT. Translation gives CASSSSGTGSNQPQHF.

The rearrangement links TRBV27 to TRBJ1-2; possibly TRBD1 for D (6 bases). V dropped 5 bases and J dropped 1 base, with 14 bases sitting between them. This CDR3 is built from 15 residues. CDR1 is MNHEY and CDR2 is SMNVEV in the germline V gene (reference sequence). The CDR3 here is CASSPKQGSNYGYTF. The CDR3 DNA reads as TGTGCCAGCAGTCCGAAACAGGGTAGTAACTATGGCTACACCTTC.